This entry lists 5 T cell receptor beta chains sequenced from one sample in a study of cytomegalovirus exposure and HLA in healthy donors. 13 Jbeta primers and 60 Vbeta primers were used for the PCR. TCRdb's table, derived via immunoSEQ multiplex PCR, lists solely in-frame clones and lacks some. Here the sample spans roughly 100,000 clones, around three quarters being singletons. The sample taken for sequencing was PBMCs. These receptor sequences come from a man aged 25 to 45 in good health and CMV-seropositive.

This sequence joins TRBV30 and TRBJ2-2; 8 bases match TRBD2. After removal of 0 bases from V and 5 bases from J, the junction contained 8 bases not matched to a gene. The CDR3 extends over 16 amino acids. Germline V gene sequence: CDR1 GTSNPN, CDR2 SVGIG (reference sequence). The DNA of the CDR3 is TGTGCCTGGAGTGTGGGAGCGGGAGTTCAGACCGGGGAGCTGTTTTTT. This encodes CAWSVGAGVQTGELFF.

In its sample, this clone was seen many times. The CDR3 DNA follows: TGTGCCAGCAGTTACTCGGAGGAAGAGACCCAGTACTTC. Translated, it gives CASSYSEEETQYF. This chain uses TRBV6-5 with TRBJ2-5; perhaps TRBD2 as D (5 bases). The CDR3 totals 13 residues. Trimming pared 0 bases from V and 3 bases from J, leaving 5 bases between. Germline CDR1 and CDR2: MNHEY and SVGAGI.

The chain combines TRBV28 with TRBJ2-7; 7 bases fit TRBD1. From germline, CDR1 is MDHEN and CDR2 SYDVKM. The CDR3 consists of 11 residues. The trim removed 8 bases at V and 7 bases at J, leaving 5 bases unmatched. For the CDR3, the DNA is TGTGCCAGCCAGCTCAGGGGGGAGCAGTACTTC. This sequence encodes CASQLRGEQYF.

CDR3 region: CASSNRGNGYTF. The CDR3 bases are TGCGCCAGCAGCAACAGGGGGAATGGCTACACCTTC. The J gene is TRBJ1-2, the V gene TRBV5-1; TRBD1 agrees at 8 bases. The CDR3 spans 12 residues. Germline V gene lookup returns CDR1 SGHRS and CDR2 YFSETQ. V lost 4 bases to trimming and J lost 6 bases; unmatched junction nucleotides: 2.

This clone was detected only once. The chain links TRBV6-1 to TRBJ2-3; TRBD2 matches at 7 bases. The germline gives CDR1 MNHNS, CDR2 SASEGT. The CDR3 has 15 residues. With V trimmed by 6 bases and J by 0 bases, 6 bases remained unmatched. This CDR3 reads CASSRSGYSTDTQYF. DNA for the CDR3: TGTGCCAGCAGCCGTAGCGGGTATAGCACAGATACGCAGTATTTT.